This paragraph reports one T cell receptor (beta chain). Its antigen is as yet unknown. The table came from immunoSEQ multiplex PCR; TCRdb's copy has only in-frame clones and leaves some out. The profile covers 60,000 or so clones, with 80% to 90% appearing a single time and about 2% taken by the ten largest. The entry originates in a study of Tregs in tolerant kidney transplant recipients. Study-wide background: Recipients received nonmyeloablative bone marrow transplants from related graft donors, with transient mixed chimerism.

V was pared by 8 bases and J by 5 bases, with 15 bases between. This CDR3 comprises 13 residues. CDR1 and CDR2 (germline): MNHEY, SMNVEV (reference sequence). Study observations and caveats: Changing PCR primers prevented nucleotide comparison between some patients' samples. Tregs expanded with activated donor B cells seemed most donor-specific. Validation in larger populations is needed because few patients were studied.

The source was Tregs from blood, collected before the transplant. The receptor's source is a human donor who received a combined kidney and bone marrow transplant. V is TRBV27 and J is TRBJ1-2; D is unresolved. The CDR3 loop reads CASYSPKKYGYTF. Written as DNA, the CDR3 is TGTGCCAGCTACAGCCCGAAAAAATATGGCTACACCTTC.